These 9 T cell receptor beta chains originate from one sample sequenced in a study of T-cell reconstitution after alpha-beta-depleted transplantation in children. Molecular barcoding with unique molecular identifiers was used for the TCRbeta library. TCRdb re-called the PCR reads with MiXCR, one entry per CDR3 protein. The sample records more than 150,000 distinct CDR3 sequences, about 14% being singletons. The sequenced sample was PBMCs from the stem cell graft donor, obtained from the stem cell graft. The receptor source for this set is a human donor who donated a stem cell graft to a child with acute lymphoblastic leukemia.

This clonotype was counted many times. V gene TRBV5-1 combines with J gene TRBJ1-2; D not certain. Germline V gene lookup returns CDR1 SGHRS and CDR2 YFSETQ. CDR3 length equals 16 residues. V dropped 6 bases and J dropped 4 bases, with 22 bases sitting between them. The CDR3 DNA follows: TGCGCCAGCATTGGTCATTCCCAGGCACCGCGCTATGGCTACACCTTC. Encoded protein: CASIGHSQAPRYGYTF.

Many counts were recorded for this clonotype. The chain links TRBV5-1 to TRBJ2-3, with D unresolved. Germline assignment: CDR1 SGHRS and CDR2 YFSETQ. Trimming pared 4 bases from V and 0 bases from J, leaving 9 bases between. There are 14 residues in the CDR3. CDR3 bases: TGCGCCAGCAGCGATAAGAAGAGCACAGATACGCAGTATTTT. Its protein product is CASSDKKSTDTQYF.

The sample holds a few counts of this clonotype. This chain connects TRBV6-6 to TRBJ2-7; no clear D gene. V was clipped by 0 bases and J by 4 bases, with 4 bases between them. Germline V CDR1 and CDR2: MNHNY, SVGAGI (reference sequence). The CDR3 runs to 12 residues. CDR3 nucleotides: TGTGCCAGCAGTTACTCGCTGTACGAGCAGTACTTC. Amino acid sequence: CASSYSLYEQYF.

J is TRBJ2-7 and V is TRBV19; tentatively, D is TRBD2 (5 bases). The V end lost 6 bases, the J end lost 4 bases, and 16 bases lay between the germline ends. This CDR3 contains 14 residues. CDR1 and CDR2 from the germline V gene are LNHDA and SQIVND (reference sequence). The CDR3 reads CASSPGPRGYEQYF. CDR3 bases: TGTGCCAGTAGCCCGGGCCCAAGAGGGTACGAGCAGTACTTC.

This clonotype showed up just a few times. This chain connects TRBV7-9 to TRBJ2-7; 7 bases map to TRBD2. CDR1 is SEHNR, CDR2 FQNEAQ, per germline (reference sequence). V gave up 5 bases and J gave up 4 bases; unmatched junction bases: 17. CDR3 length equals 17 residues. The DNA of the CDR3 is TGTGCCAGCAGCCCTATGGACGGACTAGGGGAGGCTTACGAGCAGTACTTC. Its protein product is CASSPMDGLGEAYEQYF.

The V and J genes are TRBV5-1 and TRBJ2-1, with 7 bases that match TRBD2. The CDR3 is 15 amino acids. Germline V gene data show CDR1 as SGHRS and CDR2 as YFSETQ. Trimming at V came to 0 bases and at J to 5 bases, leaving 5 bases not matched to a gene. The CDR3 DNA reads as TGCGCCAGCAGCTTGGAGGCTAGCGGCCACAATGAGCAGTTCTTC. Translation gives CASSLEASGHNEQFF.

The chain combines TRBV25-1 with TRBJ2-2; D remains ambiguous. CDR1 MGHDK and CDR2 SYGVNS come from the germline V gene. The CDR3 has 16 amino acids. V lost 5 bases and J lost 4, with 17 bases in between. The DNA of the CDR3 is TGTGCCAGCAGTTCTTCATGGGTGTCCGGCACCGGGGAGCTGTTTTTT. Protein sequence: CASSSSWVSGTGELFF.

This clonotype was detected ten times or more. V usage is TRBV5-1 and J usage is TRBJ2-7, with TRBD2 matching 8 bases. After removal of 1 base from V and 3 bases from J, the junction contained 6 bases not matched to a gene. Per germline, CDR1 SGHRS and CDR2 YFSETQ. CDR3 length: 15 residues. As DNA, the CDR3 is TGCGCCAGCAGCTTGCCGGGAGGGGGTTTCTACGAGCAGTACTTC. It specifies CASSLPGGGFYEQYF.

This clonotype was seen once. The genes are TRBV13 and TRBJ1-5; D is uncertain. The germline gives CDR1 PRHDT, CDR2 FYEKMQ (reference sequence). Trimming removed 4 bases at V and 7 bases at J, with 8 bases between. CDR3 size: 12 residues. CDR3 sequence reads: CASSSRGQPQHF. DNA for the CDR3: TGTGCCAGCAGCTCTCGTGGGCAGCCCCAGCATTTT. Drawing the rest from reference TRBV13 and TRBJ1-5, the complete variable domain is AAGVIQSPRHLIKEKRETATLKCYPIPRHDTVYWYQQGPGQDPQFLISFYEKMQSDKGSIPDRFSAQQFSDYHSELNMSSLELGDSALYFCASSSRGQPQHFGDGTRLSIL.